The rows below give T cell receptor beta chains drawn from one sample of a study of CD8 T cells in ankylosing spondylitis. Each CDR3 protein is one row after TCRdb ran MiXCR on the 5' RACE reads. This sample yields 150,000 or so distinct CDR3 sequences, of which around a third are seen a single time; 6% belongs to the top ten. Sample: synovial fluid, either unsorted or a sorted T cell fraction (not recorded which). These receptors were collected from a male donor with ankylosing spondylitis. CDR3s include the opening cysteine and the closing phenylalanine or tryptophan. The order of the fields is J gene, clone size, V gene, D gene, CDR3 protein. A D gene is named only where the DNA matches it firmly. Rows may omit the clone size; those that give it use once, few, many or a size class.

TRBJ1-4,many,TRBV7-9,.,CASTESTGYNEKLFF
TRBJ1-3,few,TRBV5-1,.,CASSVQGPLGGNTIYF
TRBJ2-3,.,TRBV28,.,CASSTIAGSTDTQYF
TRBJ2-1,few,TRBV4-1,TRBD2,CASSQERQRGVEQFF
TRBJ2-1,many,TRBV18,TRBD2,CASSPQYRTSGFSSYNEQFF
TRBJ2-7,.,TRBV6-1,.,CASRAGGIYEQYF
TRBJ2-1,many,TRBV2,TRBD2,CASTKLGTSGGAYNEQFF
TRBJ2-2,.,TRBV6-5,.,CASSYSTPGPYTGELFF
TRBJ2-7,.,TRBV28,.,CASSSPGTSGSSYEQYF
TRBJ1-5,few,TRBV24-1,.,CATSGWGNQPQHF
TRBJ2-1,few,TRBV10-3,.,CAIKGVSGYNEQFF
TRBJ2-3,once,TRBV25-1,TRBD2,CASSARLAADTQYF
TRBJ1-6,few,TRBV12-3/TRBV12-4,.,CASSFQPANNSPLHF
TRBJ1-2,few,TRBV7-2,.,CASSLAGVVGGKGYGYTF
TRBJ2-7,many,TRBV11-1,.,CASSGTQRSQSAAYEQYF
TRBJ2-1,.,TRBV7-9,TRBD2,CASSLVAGVNEQFF
TRBJ2-3,few,TRBV4-1,.,CASSQEVGRDTQYF
TRBJ2-1,many,TRBV6-2/TRBV6-3,.,CASSSHVGGNEQFF
TRBJ2-3,few,TRBV29-1,.,CSGRARTDTQYF
TRBJ2-3,.,TRBV29-1,TRBD2,CSAPTSGGTTDTQYF
TRBJ2-1,once,TRBV5-1,TRBD2,CASSLSGTSIYNEQFF
TRBJ2-3,once,TRBV3-1,.,CASSQVRTVHGADTQYF
TRBJ2-3,.,TRBV2,.,CASSERAAQYF
TRBJ2-1,.,TRBV20-1,TRBD2,CSARGTSGNNEQFF
TRBJ2-3,few,TRBV12-3/TRBV12-4,TRBD2,CASGNVAGGPSTDTQYF
TRBJ1-1,.,TRBV5-1,TRBD1,CASSSGTGKVTEAFF
TRBJ1-1,few,TRBV4-1,TRBD1,CASSQDRTGGPYFF
TRBJ2-4,many,TRBV2,TRBD2,CASSDGGGADIQYF
TRBJ2-2,many,TRBV12-3/TRBV12-4,.,CASSRGTGELFF
TRBJ2-1,.,TRBV6-2/TRBV6-3,TRBD2,CASSAGTSGRIEQFF
TRBJ1-1,few,TRBV6-1,.,CASSEYPGTNTEVFF
TRBJ1-6,few,TRBV28,.,CASRPVAGLGSPLHF
TRBJ2-5,few,TRBV12-3/TRBV12-4,TRBD2,CASSSGGAQTQYF
TRBJ2-3,.,TRBV4-2,.,CASSQEGNTDTQYF
TRBJ2-3,few,TRBV5-6,.,CASSLEEGITDTQYF
TRBJ2-2,many,TRBV10-3,.,CAISEGQGSSGELFF
TRBJ1-5,many,TRBV20-1,TRBD1,CSAKEGTGGQPQHF
TRBJ1-6,.,TRBV6-5,.,CASSYKGGNNSPLHF
TRBJ1-2,.,TRBV12-3/TRBV12-4,.,CASTSRGGSYGYTF
TRBJ2-7,few,TRBV5-1,.,CASSVLTAPYEQYF
TRBJ2-7,many,TRBV21-1,.,CASSRGLEQYF
TRBJ2-7,few,TRBV18,TRBD2,CASSLAGDFEQYF
TRBJ2-5,.,TRBV12-3/TRBV12-4,.,CASSPQGTPGETQYF
TRBJ1-5,.,TRBV7-6,.,CASSLRAQQPQHF
TRBJ2-5,.,TRBV20-1,TRBD1,CSASLGTGGAETQYF